This passage covers 19 T cell receptor beta chains from one sample sequenced in a study of cytomegalovirus exposure and HLA in healthy donors. Primers included in the PCR were 60 Vbeta and 13 Jbeta primers. Generated by immunoSEQ multiplex PCR, the TCRdb table keeps only in-frame clones and is missing some. The sample holds about 190,000 clones, approximately 79% seen once. The source material was PBMCs. Source of these receptors: a man aged 40-50 years in good health and CMV-seropositive.

This clone was counted between two and nine times. V is TRBV11-3 and J is TRBJ2-2; 7 nucleotides agree with TRBD1. Germline loops: CDR1 SGHNT, CDR2 YENEEA. V dropped 7 bases and J dropped 0; count of bases not matched to a gene: 2. The CDR3 has 14 amino acids. The CDR3 sequence: CASKGQTNTGELFF. The CDR3 coding sequence is TGTGCCAGCAAGGGACAGACGAACACCGGGGAGCTGTTTTTT.

As regards this clone: The junction and the germline gene differ at one end; a read error may be behind it. The rearrangement links TRBV7-7 to TRBJ2-2; TRBD1 aligns across 7 bases. The CDR3 contains 16 residues. In germline, CDR1 is SSHAT, CDR2 FNYEAQ (reference sequence). CDR3 sequence: CASSLADRVNTGELFF. CDR3 in DNA: TGTGCTAGCAGCTTAGCCGACAGGGTAAACACCGGGGAGCTGTTTTTT.

This chain uses TRBV5-6 with TRBJ2-5; possibly TRBD1 for D (5 bases). The DNA end is more similar to TRBJ2-7, so the J call may be wrong. Germline values: CDR1 SGHDT, CDR2 YYEEEE. CDR3 size: 14 residues. The CDR3 sequence is CASSSDIATHEQYF. The CDR3 DNA sequence: TGTGCCAGCAGCTCGGACATCGCCACCCACGAGCAGTACTTC.

Only one count was recorded for this clone. The V call is TRBV27, the J call TRBJ2-1, with 9 positions matching TRBD2. The ends lost 7 bases at V and 9 bases at J; junction bases unmatched: 13. Per germline, CDR1 MNHEY and CDR2 SMNVEV (reference sequence). CDR3 length: 15 amino acids. CDR3 protein: CASMGGERGAGEQFF. DNA of the CDR3: TGTGCCAGCATGGGTGGGGAGCGGGGGGCAGGTGAGCAGTTCTTC.

DNA for the CDR3: TGTGCCAGCAGCGTTACCTACGAGCAGTACTTC. This translates into CASSVTYEQYF. The chain recombines TRBV7-9 with TRBJ2-7, with no clear D. The CDR3 extends over 11 amino acids. Trimming shortened V by 5 bases and J by 2 bases, and 4 bases separated the two germline ends. Germline V gives CDR1 SEHNR, CDR2 FQNEAQ (reference sequence).

The J gene is TRBJ1-5, the V gene TRBV6-5; maybe TRBD1 (6 bases). V was pared by 5 bases and J by 8 bases, with 13 bases between. Germline values: CDR1 MNHEY, CDR2 SVGAGI. This CDR3 is built from 13 residues. CDR3 nucleotide sequence: TGTGCCAGCAGTCCAACCAGGGGAGAGCCCCAGCATTTT. Translated, it gives CASSPTRGEPQHF.

The CDR3 sequence is CASSYSRGGRADTQYF. CDR3 nucleotides: TGTGCCAGCAGTTACTCGCGGGGGGGTAGGGCAGATACGCAGTATTTT. V and J are TRBV6-6 and TRBJ2-3; 9 positions match TRBD2. The germline V gene has CDR1 MNHNY and CDR2 SVGAGI (reference sequence). The CDR3 loop spans 16 amino acids. V gave up 0 bases and J gave up 4 bases; unmatched junction bases: 5.

The chain couples TRBV11-2 to TRBJ2-5, with D perhaps matching TRBD2 (5 bases). Germline V gene data show CDR1 as SGHAT and CDR2 as FQNNGV. The CDR3 runs to 15 residues. The V and J ends lost 6 bases and 7 bases respectively, with 21 bases between them. The CDR3 DNA reads as TGTGCCAGCAGAGTGACGAGTCGGGCCCGGGGGACCCAGTACTTC. Its protein product is CASRVTSRARGTQYF.

This clone has only one observation. The genes are TRBV4-1 and TRBJ2-6; weak D call: TRBD1 (5 bases). V lost 2 bases and J 1 base, leaving 12 bases between the germline ends. CDR1 is MGHRA and CDR2 is YSYEKL in the germline V gene. The CDR3 length is 17 residues. CDR3 sequence (DNA): TGCGCCAGCAGCCAACCTGGACAACCTTCTGGGGCCAACGTCCTGACTTTC. Translation gives CASSQPGQPSGANVLTF.

V usage is TRBV11-3 and J usage is TRBJ1-1, with 9 bases that match TRBD1. The V gene end was trimmed by 5 bases and the J gene end by 12 bases; junction bases not matched to a gene: 4. The CDR3 sequence is 11 residues long. Germline-derived CDR1 and CDR2 are SGHNT and YENEEA. This chain's CDR3 is CASSIDRGTFF. For the CDR3, the DNA is TGTGCCAGCAGCATCGACAGGGGGACTTTCTTT.

The V gene is TRBV12-5, the J gene TRBJ2-3; perhaps TRBD1 as D (5 bases). The CDR3 has 15 residues. V was pared by 2 bases and J by 7 bases, with 16 bases between. CDR1 and CDR2 (germline): LGHNT, FRNRAP. CDR3 region: CASGLFSRELYTQYF. DNA of the CDR3: TGTGCTAGTGGTTTGTTCTCCAGGGAACTATATACGCAGTATTTT.

The V and J genes are TRBV7-9 and TRBJ1-5, with 9 bases matching TRBD1. Germline V CDR1 and CDR2: SEHNR, FQNEAQ (reference sequence). With 4 bases clipped from V and 1 base from J, the junction kept 2 bases outside the gene matches. The length of the CDR3 is 15 residues. This CDR3 is CASSSGQGSNQPQHF. As DNA, the CDR3 is TGTGCCAGCAGCTCGGGACAGGGAAGCAATCAGCCCCAGCATTTT.

The chain has TRBV19 and TRBJ2-7, with 9 nucleotides matching TRBD2. Trimming at V came to 9 bases and at J to 5 bases, leaving 8 bases not matched to a gene. Germline-derived CDR1 and CDR2 are LNHDA and SQIVND (reference sequence). The CDR3 extends over 13 amino acids. CDR3 loop: CARPSGDRDEQYF. CDR3 nucleotide sequence: TGTGCCAGGCCTAGCGGGGACAGAGACGAGCAGTACTTC.

This sequence joins TRBV5-1 and TRBJ2-1; 12 bases align to TRBD2. The germline gives CDR1 SGHRS, CDR2 YFSETQ. The CDR3 runs to 16 residues. The ends lost 4 bases at V and 5 bases at J; junction bases unmatched: 7. CDR3 loop: CASSATSGGPNNEQFF. In DNA, the CDR3 is TGCGCCAGCAGCGCTACTAGCGGGGGGCCTAACAATGAGCAGTTCTTC.

V gene TRBV4-3 combines with J gene TRBJ2-3, with 8 bases aligning to TRBD2. Germline CDR1 and CDR2: LGHNA and YSLEER. The length of the CDR3 is 18 residues. J was trimmed by 0 bases and V by 1 base; bases with no gene match: 9. The CDR3 sequence is CASSQVFLGTRSTDTQYF. DNA for the CDR3: TGCGCCAGCAGCCAAGTGTTCTTGGGGACTAGGAGCACAGATACGCAGTATTTT.

The rearrangement joins TRBV30 to TRBJ2-1, with 8 bases aligning to TRBD2. Germline loops: CDR1 GTSNPN, CDR2 SVGIG (reference sequence). The CDR3 has 15 amino acids. The ends lost 1 base at V and 5 bases at J; junction bases unmatched: 7. The CDR3 nucleotides read TGTGCCTGGAGTGGCCCGCCGGGACTAGACAATGAGCAGTTCTTC. Its translation is CAWSGPPGLDNEQFF. The variable domain in full, completed from reference TRBV30 and TRBJ2-1, reads SQTIHQWPATLVQPVGSPLSLECTVEGTSNPNLYWYRQAAGRGLQLLFYSVGIGQISSEVPQNLSASRPQDRQFILSSKKLLLSDSGFYLCAWSGPPGLDNEQFFGPGTRLTVL.

This clone is a singleton in its sample. This CDR3 is CASSARQGTNTEAFF. For the CDR3, the DNA is TGTGCCAGCAGCGCAAGACAGGGAACGAACACTGAAGCTTTCTTT. The V and J genes are TRBV9 and TRBJ1-1; 7 bases agree with TRBD1. This CDR3 contains 15 residues. V trimming: 3 bases; J trimming: 1 base; junction bases outside the gene matches: 6. The germline CDR1 and CDR2 sequences are SGDLS and YYNGEE.

The chain recombines TRBV7-6 with TRBJ2-1; weak D call: TRBD1 (5 bases). V was shortened by 5 bases and J by 4 bases, with 12 bases between the two germline ends. Germline V gives CDR1 SGHVS, CDR2 FNYEAQ. The CDR3 spans 14 residues. The CDR3 nucleotides are TGTGCCAGCAGCCCGGACATACGATACAATGAGCAGTTCTTC. Amino acids: CASSPDIRYNEQFF. Variable domain in full (rest from reference TRBV7-6 and TRBJ2-1): GAGVSQSPRYKVTKRGQDVALRCDPISGHVSLYWYRQALGQGPEFLTYFNYEAQQDKSGLPNDRFSAERPEGSISTLTIQRTEQRDSAMYRCASSPDIRYNEQFFGPGTRLTVL.

The chain combines TRBV6-6 with TRBJ1-2; tentative D call: TRBD1 (5 bases). Trimming shortened V by 6 bases and J by 4 bases, and 12 bases separated the two germline ends. Per germline, CDR1 MNHNY and CDR2 SVGAGI (reference sequence). The CDR3 runs to 13 residues. The CDR3 here is CASSLQDSYGYTF. For the CDR3, the DNA is TGTGCCAGCAGCCTACAGGATTCCTATGGCTACACCTTC.